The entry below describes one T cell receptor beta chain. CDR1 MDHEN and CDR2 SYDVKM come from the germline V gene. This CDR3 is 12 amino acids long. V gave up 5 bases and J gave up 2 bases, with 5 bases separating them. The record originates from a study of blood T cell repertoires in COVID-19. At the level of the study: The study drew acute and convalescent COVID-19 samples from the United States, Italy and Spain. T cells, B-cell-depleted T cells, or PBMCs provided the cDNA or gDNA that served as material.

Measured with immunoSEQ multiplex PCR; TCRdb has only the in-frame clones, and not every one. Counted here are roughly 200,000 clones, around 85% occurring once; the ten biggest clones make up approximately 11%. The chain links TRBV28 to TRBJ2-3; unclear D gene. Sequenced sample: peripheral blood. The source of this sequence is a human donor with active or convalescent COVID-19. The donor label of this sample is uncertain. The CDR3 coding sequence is TGTGCCAGCAGTATCCTCACAGATACGCAGTATTTT. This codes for CASSILTDTQYF.